This T cell receptor beta chain derives from a study of blood T cell repertoires in COVID-19. For the study at large: Samples taken during acute and convalescent COVID-19 were collected in the United States, Italy and Spain. PBMCs, B-cell-depleted T cells, or T cells provided the cDNA or gDNA that made up the material.

Clones were sequenced by immunoSEQ multiplex PCR, and TCRdb holds only the in-frame ones, with some missing. The data show under 60,000 clones, with over 80% seen just once and 10% held by the top ten. This CDR3 spans 12 amino acids. The V end was cut by 6 bases, the J end by 4 bases, with 9 bases between. Per germline, CDR1 SGHDN and CDR2 FVKESK. Seattle's enrolled individuals joined amid active infection and were then monitored longitudinally. J is TRBJ1-2 and V is TRBV14; perhaps TRBD1 as D (6 bases). The sequencing sample was made of peripheral blood. The TCR sequence derives from a young man with COVID-19, enrolled during active disease. CDR3 amino acids: CASRDSAYGYTF. The DNA for the CDR3 is TGTGCCAGCAGGGACAGCGCCTATGGCTACACCTTC. Supplemented by reference TRBV14 and TRBJ1-2, the full variable domain reads EAGVTQFPSHSVIEKGQTVTLRCDPISGHDNLYWYRRVMGKEIKFLLHFVKESKQDESGMPNNRFLAERTGGTYSTLKVQPAELEDSGVYFCASRDSAYGYTFGSGTRLTVV.